This entry lists 6 T cell receptor beta chains sequenced from one sample in a study of tumor-infiltrating lymphocytes in primary liver carcinoma. Alongside blood RNA obtained from unsorted whole blood, germline DNA was also extracted. From around 530 ng of total RNA, TCR beta-specific cDNA was reverse-transcribed using a constant-region primer. Slightly modified ARM-PCR with three nested multiplex PCR rounds yielded TCR beta libraries. TRBV1-TRBV30 forward primers paired with a C-beta reverse primer drove the first two PCR rounds, around 10 cycles each. TCRdb reanalysed the multiplex PCR reads using MiXCR and keeps one entry per CDR3 protein. The sample consists of around 210,000 distinct CDR3 sequences, approximately 64% of them appearing once. The sequencing input was peripheral blood. The receptors originated from a woman aged 60 to 75 with primary liver carcinoma and hepatitis B virus infection.

Concerning this clonotype itself: This may be a read error: a much more frequent sequence differs by one nucleotide. The chain carries TRBV12-3 or TRBV12-4 and TRBJ1-1, with D possibly TRBD1 on 5 matching bases. The CDR3 runs 14 residues. The CDR3 loop is CTSSWGEGNTEAFF. The CDR3 nucleotides read TGTACCAGCAGTTGGGGGGAAGGGAACACTGAAGCTTTCTTT.

This clonotype was recorded a few times. The rearrangement uses TRBV7-9 and TRBJ1-1, with 8 positions matching TRBD1. Germline V gives CDR1 SEHNR, CDR2 FQNEAQ (reference sequence). After removal of 5 bases from V and 11 bases from J, the junction contained 10 bases not matched to a gene. The CDR3 contains 13 residues. The CDR3 coding sequence is TGTGCCAGCAGCGGAGGGGGACAGGAAGAGGCTTTCTTT. It translates to CASSGGGQEEAFF.

The V and J genes are TRBV30 and TRBJ2-7; TRBD1 agrees at 9 bases. CDR1 is GTSNPN, CDR2 SVGIG, per germline (reference sequence). This CDR3 has 14 amino acids. Trimming took 1 base from V and 5 from J; bases not matched to a gene: 6. The CDR3 coding sequence is TGTGCCTGGAGTGGAGGGACAGGGCGAAACGAGCAGTACTTC. Encoded protein: CAWSGGTGRNEQYF.

Remarks on this clonotype: A much bigger clone sits one base away, suggesting this may be a read error. V gene TRBV29-1 combines with J gene TRBJ1-1; 8 bases are shared with TRBD1. From germline, CDR1 is SQVTM and CDR2 ANQGSEA. This CDR3 has 15 amino acids. CDR3 coding DNA: TGCAACGGGAGTGGGGCAGGGGGCATTGGAACTGAAGCTTTCTTT. This encodes CNGSGAGGIGTEAFF.

This clonotype occurred many times. The chain links TRBV5-4 to TRBJ2-4; weak D call: TRBD2 (5 bases). The germline V gene encodes CDR1 SGHNT and CDR2 YYREEE (reference sequence). The CDR3 runs 13 residues. V was shortened by 9 bases and J by 6 bases, with 16 bases between the two germline ends. CDR3 protein: CATFLSGINIQYF. CDR3 coding DNA: TGTGCCACCTTCCTTTCGGGAATAAACATTCAGTACTTC.

About this clonotype: A single base separates this from a much larger clone, so it may be a read error. This is likely a read error, given that the CDR3 carries no conserved phenylalanine or tryptophan at its end. The genes are TRBV4-1 and TRBJ2-1; TRBD2 matches 11 bases. V lost 1 base and J lost 4; bases outside the gene matches: 12. Per germline, CDR1 MGHRA and CDR2 YSYEKL. There are 19 residues in the CDR3. Written as DNA, the CDR3 is TGCGCCAGCAGCCAAGTTGCCTTTTCTAGCGGGAGGCCATACAATGAGCAGTTCTTA. It codes for CASSQVAFSSGRPYNEQFL.